The present TCR beta chain was sequenced within a study of cytomegalovirus exposure and HLA in healthy donors. Study in general: An earlier analysis found 95 million to 140 million unique TCR beta sequences from about 190 million T cells. Study outcomes and limitations: It was only CMV serostatus that was available as immune exposure information. Generally TCR sequences proved uncommon, though certain public TCRs appeared in numerous donors.

In the PCR, 60 Vbeta and 13 Jbeta primers were used. Profiled with immunoSEQ multiplex PCR; TCRdb holds only in-frame clones, not every one. The sample yields around 110,000 clones, 70% to 80% seen once. Germline lookup yields CDR1 SGHRS and CDR2 YFSETQ. The CDR3 is 14 amino acids. V shed 4 bases and J 1 base; nucleotides not matched to a gene: 4. On this clone: Antigen specificity is unknown.

At sampling all donors were nominally healthy, likely with unrecorded immune exposures. The chain links TRBV5-1 to TRBJ2-7; 8 nucleotides agree with TRBD1. Sequencing input: PBMCs. The source is a man between 60 and 75 years old in good health and CMV-seronegative. The CDR3: CASSLRTGSYEQYF. The CDR3 region has the DNA TGCGCCAGCAGCCTCCGGACAGGGTCCTACGAGCAGTACTTC.